These 21 T cell receptor beta chains were all obtained from the same sample, sequenced in a study of blood T cell repertoires in COVID-19. Data came from immunoSEQ multiplex PCR; TCRdb stores just in-frame clones and leaves some out. The sample records about 68,000 clones, approximately 80% being singletons. The source material was peripheral blood. Every receptor here comes from a human donor in a cohort sampled during active COVID-19.

The J gene is TRBJ2-5, the V gene TRBV4-1; 10 nucleotides align to TRBD2. This CDR3 region has 16 residues. The germline gives CDR1 MGHRA, CDR2 YSYEKL. V trimming: 4 bases; J trimming: 4 bases; junction bases outside the gene matches: 9. The CDR3 DNA reads as TGCGCCAGCAGCCCTGGGAGGAGCGGGAGGGGAGAGACCCAGTACTTC. Translated, it gives CASSPGRSGRGETQYF.

This clone was counted only a few times. This chain links TRBV12-5 with TRBJ2-3; D might be TRBD2 (6 bases). The CDR3 runs 15 residues. Trimming removed 4 bases from V and 3 bases from J, with 14 bases in between. Germline lookup yields CDR1 LGHNT and CDR2 FRNRAP. Here the CDR3 DNA reads TGTGCTAGTGGTTGGACATCCGGAGGGACAGATACGCAGTATTTT. It translates to CASGWTSGGTDTQYF.

This clone was seen only a few times. The chain is built from TRBV6-2 or TRBV6-3 and TRBJ1-2, with 7 bases aligning to TRBD1. The germline CDR1 and CDR2 sequences are MNHEY and SVGEGT. The CDR3 contains 11 residues. Trimming took 6 bases from V and 10 from J; bases not matched to a gene: 5. The CDR3 DNA sequence: TGTGCCAGCAGCAACAGGGGCTCCTACACCTTC. Translation: CASSNRGSYTF.

V usage is TRBV5-1 and J usage is TRBJ1-3; tentative D call: TRBD1 (5 bases). There are 15 residues in the CDR3. The germline CDR1 and CDR2 sequences are SGHRS and YFSETQ. V dropped 4 bases and J dropped 0 bases, with 11 bases sitting between them. CDR3 sequence: CASSPTAYSGNTIYF. CDR3 DNA: TGCGCCAGCAGCCCGACAGCGTACTCTGGAAACACCATATATTTT.

This clone has just a few counts. J is TRBJ1-2 and V is TRBV7-9; 11 nucleotides agree with TRBD1. V lost 5 bases and J lost 8; bases outside the gene matches: 10. CDR1 is SEHNR and CDR2 is FQNEAQ in the germline V gene (reference sequence). The CDR3 is 15 residues long. Here the CDR3 reads CASSPRTGGSEGYTF. CDR3 DNA: TGTGCCAGCAGCCCAAGGACAGGGGGCTCTGAAGGCTACACCTTC. Full variable domain (rest looked up from reference TRBV7-9 and TRBJ1-2): DTGVSQNPRHKITKRGQNVTFRCDPISEHNRLYWYRQTLGQGPEFLTYFQNEAQLEKSRLLSDRFSAERPKGSFSTLEIQRTEQGDSAMYLCASSPRTGGSEGYTFGSGTRLTVV.

The V and J genes are TRBV7-9 and TRBJ2-3; tentative D call: TRBD1 (5 bases). CDR1 is SEHNR and CDR2 is FQNEAQ in the germline V gene (reference sequence). The CDR3 is 14 residues long. The germline V and J ends were trimmed by 4 bases and 3 bases, with 11 bases remaining between them. The CDR3 sequence: CASSWTQGTDTQYF. CDR3 sequence (DNA): TGTGCCAGCAGCTGGACCCAGGGAACAGATACGCAGTATTTT.

The chain has TRBV3-1 (or the pseudogene TRBV3-2) and TRBJ2-3; 8 nucleotides line up with TRBD2. V was clipped by 2 bases and J by 0 bases; unmatched bases: 1. From germline, CDR1 is LGHDT and CDR2 YNNKEL (reference sequence). There are 15 residues in the CDR3. In nucleotides, the CDR3 is TGTGCCAGCAGCCAACGGGGGGGGAGCACAGATACGCAGTATTTT. Protein: CASSQRGGSTDTQYF.

V and J are TRBV19 and TRBJ2-7; 8 positions match TRBD1. The CDR3 is made up of 15 amino acids. Germline values: CDR1 LNHDA, CDR2 SQIVND (reference sequence). The V gene end was trimmed by 3 bases and the J gene end by 5 bases; junction bases not matched to a gene: 9. CDR3 loop: CASSIPGQGKNEQYF. CDR3 nucleotides: TGTGCCAGTAGTATCCCCGGACAGGGAAAAAACGAGCAGTACTTC.

The rearrangement uses TRBV15 and TRBJ1-4, with D perhaps TRBD1 (5 bases). The CDR3 extends over 16 amino acids. Trimming left V 1 base short and J 0 bases short, with 9 bases between. From germline, CDR1 is LNHNV and CDR2 YYDKDF (reference sequence). This chain's CDR3 is CATSRGSTATNEKLFF. The CDR3 DNA sequence: TGTGCCACCAGCAGAGGTTCGACAGCAACTAATGAAAAACTGTTTTTT.

This sequence joins TRBV7-9 and TRBJ1-6; D call uncertain. This CDR3 comprises 13 residues. V was trimmed by 3 bases and J by 13 bases, leaving 13 bases between them. The germline V gene has CDR1 SEHNR and CDR2 FQNEAQ (reference sequence). CDR3 bases: TGTGCCAGCAGCTTTGAAGGGAGTCCCCCCCTCCACTTT. It is translated as CASSFEGSPPLHF. Drawing the rest from reference TRBV7-9 and TRBJ1-6, the complete variable domain is DTGVSQNPRHKITKRGQNVTFRCDPISEHNRLYWYRQTLGQGPEFLTYFQNEAQLEKSRLLSDRFSAERPKGSFSTLEIQRTEQGDSAMYLCASSFEGSPPLHFGNGTRLTVT.

This clone was counted only a few times. The V call is TRBV5-1, the J call TRBJ2-7, with 8 nucleotides matching TRBD1. J was trimmed by 0 bases and V by 4 bases; bases with no gene match: 6. The CDR3 consists of 15 residues. Germline-derived CDR1 and CDR2 are SGHRS and YFSETQ. Here the CDR3 reads CASSPGQDNSYEQYF. The DNA for the CDR3 is TGCGCCAGCAGCCCGGGACAGGATAACTCCTACGAGCAGTACTTC.

This clone showed up just a few times. This chain connects TRBV6-5 to TRBJ1-1; TRBD1 aligns across 7 bases. Per germline, CDR1 MNHEY and CDR2 SVGAGI. The CDR3 is 15 residues long. V was pared by 5 bases and J by 2 bases, with 8 bases of the junction left unmatched. The chain's CDR3 is CASSRNRGLNTEAFF. CDR3 nucleotide sequence: TGTGCCAGCAGTCGAAACAGGGGTTTAAACACTGAAGCTTTCTTT.

The chain carries TRBV20-1 and TRBJ2-2, with 7 bases lining up with TRBD1. V was pared by 3 bases and J by 5 bases, with 9 bases of the junction left unmatched. This CDR3 has 15 amino acids. Germline values: CDR1 DFQATT, CDR2 SNEGSKA (reference sequence). CDR3 DNA: TGCAGTGCTAGTGACCACACAGGGGTAACCGGGGAGCTGTTTTTT. Its protein product is CSASDHTGVTGELFF.

The rearrangement links TRBV3-1 (or the pseudogene TRBV3-2) to TRBJ2-5, with unresolved D. Germline assignment: CDR1 LGHDT and CDR2 YNNKEL (reference sequence). The CDR3 has 12 amino acids. V was cut by 2 bases and J by 5 bases, with 6 bases left in between. CDR3 amino acids: CASSQHAETQYF. The CDR3 DNA follows: TGTGCCAGCAGCCAACATGCGGAGACCCAGTACTTC.

This chain joins TRBV5-1 and TRBJ1-4; D perhaps matches TRBD1 (6 bases). The germline gives CDR1 SGHRS, CDR2 YFSETQ. V lost 0 bases to trimming and J lost 7 bases, with 13 bases between them. The CDR3 covers 15 residues. CDR3 in DNA: TGCGCCAGCAGCTTGGTCCCAGGGGTTACTGAAAAACTGTTTTTT. Protein product: CASSLVPGVTEKLFF.

In its sample, this clone was seen once. V and J are TRBV6-6 and TRBJ1-4; D perhaps matches TRBD1 (6 bases). The germline V and J ends were trimmed by 5 bases and 8 bases, with 15 bases remaining between them. Germline assignment: CDR1 MNHNY and CDR2 SVGAGI (reference sequence). The CDR3 runs 14 residues. CDR3 nucleotide sequence: TGTGCCAGCAGTCGGGACATTCGTGGGGAAAAACTGTTTTTT. Its translation is CASSRDIRGEKLFF.

CDR3 in amino acids: CASTARTGVEKLFF. The CDR3 DNA reads as TGTGCCAGCACTGCCCGGACAGGGGTTGAAAAACTGTTTTTT. The chain combines TRBV6-6 with TRBJ1-4; the match to TRBD1 covers 9 bases. This CDR3 has 14 amino acids. V was clipped by 7 bases and J by 7 bases; unmatched bases: 7. Looked up from germline, CDR1 is MNHNY and CDR2 is SVGAGI (reference sequence).

The chain uses TRBV3-1 (or the pseudogene TRBV3-2) and TRBJ1-3; 7 bases map to TRBD1. J lost 4 bases, V lost 1 base, and 10 bases had no gene match. Germline-derived CDR1 and CDR2 are LGHDT and YNNKEL (reference sequence). The CDR3 is 17 amino acids. The CDR3 loop reads CASSQGRGRGFGNTIYF. The CDR3 DNA is TGTGCCAGCAGCCAAGGCCGCGGCAGGGGGTTCGGAAACACCATATATTTT.

The CDR3 is CASSLQRDRRLAGGLGAYEQYV. The CDR3 bases are TGTGCCAGCAGCCTCCAACGGGACAGGCGCCTAGCGGGAGGGCTAGGGGCCTACGAGCAGTACGTC. This sequence joins TRBV7-3 and TRBJ2-7; 12 bases agree with TRBD2. The germline V gene encodes CDR1 SGHTA and CDR2 FQGTGA. With 5 bases clipped from V and 2 bases from J, the junction kept 25 bases outside the gene matches. The CDR3 runs 22 residues.

CDR3 sequence: CASSRGGLAGNNEQFF. The CDR3 DNA sequence: TGTGCCAGCAGTAGGGGAGGACTAGCCGGGAACAATGAGCAGTTCTTC. The J gene is TRBJ2-1, the V gene TRBV27; 8 bases line up with TRBD2. The J segment lost 5 bases and the V segment lost 5 bases, leaving 11 bases of the junction unmatched. The CDR3 loop spans 16 amino acids. Looked up from germline, CDR1 is MNHEY and CDR2 is SMNVEV (reference sequence).

The gene calls are TRBV5-1 and TRBJ2-5, with D perhaps TRBD1 (5 bases). The CDR3 consists of 15 residues. V shed 0 bases and J shed 5 bases, with 14 bases lying between them. Germline loops: CDR1 SGHRS, CDR2 YFSETQ. The CDR3 DNA reads as TGCGCCAGCAGCTTGGCCAGGGCCCCCCTGGAGACCCAGTACTTC. Translation gives CASSLARAPLETQYF.